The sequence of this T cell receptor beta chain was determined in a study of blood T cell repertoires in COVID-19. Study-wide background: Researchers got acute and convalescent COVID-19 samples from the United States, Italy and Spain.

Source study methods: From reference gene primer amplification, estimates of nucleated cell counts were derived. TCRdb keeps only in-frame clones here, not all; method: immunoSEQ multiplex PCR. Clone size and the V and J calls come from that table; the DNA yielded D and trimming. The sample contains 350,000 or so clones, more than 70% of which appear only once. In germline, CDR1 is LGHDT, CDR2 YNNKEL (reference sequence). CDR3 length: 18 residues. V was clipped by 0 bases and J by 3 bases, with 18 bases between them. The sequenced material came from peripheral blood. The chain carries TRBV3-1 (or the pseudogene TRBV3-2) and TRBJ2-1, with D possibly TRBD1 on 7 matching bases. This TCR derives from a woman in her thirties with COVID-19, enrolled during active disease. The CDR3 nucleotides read TGTGCCAGCAGCCAAGATCCCGTTGGGCAGGGGGGCTACAATGAGCAGTTCTTC. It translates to CASSQDPVGQGGYNEQFF.